This T cell receptor beta chain was documented in a study of T cells in Graves' hyperthyroidism and ophthalmopathy. Study-level findings and limits: Model output signaled ophthalmopathy a median approximately 6 months ahead of onset.

Germline CDR1 and CDR2: DFQATT and SNEGSKA (reference sequence). This CDR3 comprises 16 residues. The ends lost 5 bases at V and 2 bases at J; junction bases unmatched: 6. RNA transcripts provided the source from which TCR beta CDR3 regions were amplified. HTBI primers drove first-round RT-PCR of the TCR CDR3. TCRdb re-called the multiplex PCR reads through MiXCR, storing one row per CDR3 protein. This sample carries about 600,000 distinct CDR3 sequences, roughly 15% of them seen once, and the ten largest clones take less than 3.5%. Each person with ophthalmopathy scored at least 3 on the Clinical Activity Score, reached NOSPECS grade 4 or higher, and had been ill under 3 months. Turning to this clonotype: Its antigen is as yet unknown.

V and J are TRBV20-1 and TRBJ2-3; 14 bases map to TRBD2. Source material: blood. The clonotype comes from a woman aged 35 to 49 with Graves' ophthalmopathy. The CDR3 coding sequence is TGCAGTGCTTCGGGACTAGCGGGGGCCTTCACAGATACGCAGTATTTT. Residues: CSASGLAGAFTDTQYF.